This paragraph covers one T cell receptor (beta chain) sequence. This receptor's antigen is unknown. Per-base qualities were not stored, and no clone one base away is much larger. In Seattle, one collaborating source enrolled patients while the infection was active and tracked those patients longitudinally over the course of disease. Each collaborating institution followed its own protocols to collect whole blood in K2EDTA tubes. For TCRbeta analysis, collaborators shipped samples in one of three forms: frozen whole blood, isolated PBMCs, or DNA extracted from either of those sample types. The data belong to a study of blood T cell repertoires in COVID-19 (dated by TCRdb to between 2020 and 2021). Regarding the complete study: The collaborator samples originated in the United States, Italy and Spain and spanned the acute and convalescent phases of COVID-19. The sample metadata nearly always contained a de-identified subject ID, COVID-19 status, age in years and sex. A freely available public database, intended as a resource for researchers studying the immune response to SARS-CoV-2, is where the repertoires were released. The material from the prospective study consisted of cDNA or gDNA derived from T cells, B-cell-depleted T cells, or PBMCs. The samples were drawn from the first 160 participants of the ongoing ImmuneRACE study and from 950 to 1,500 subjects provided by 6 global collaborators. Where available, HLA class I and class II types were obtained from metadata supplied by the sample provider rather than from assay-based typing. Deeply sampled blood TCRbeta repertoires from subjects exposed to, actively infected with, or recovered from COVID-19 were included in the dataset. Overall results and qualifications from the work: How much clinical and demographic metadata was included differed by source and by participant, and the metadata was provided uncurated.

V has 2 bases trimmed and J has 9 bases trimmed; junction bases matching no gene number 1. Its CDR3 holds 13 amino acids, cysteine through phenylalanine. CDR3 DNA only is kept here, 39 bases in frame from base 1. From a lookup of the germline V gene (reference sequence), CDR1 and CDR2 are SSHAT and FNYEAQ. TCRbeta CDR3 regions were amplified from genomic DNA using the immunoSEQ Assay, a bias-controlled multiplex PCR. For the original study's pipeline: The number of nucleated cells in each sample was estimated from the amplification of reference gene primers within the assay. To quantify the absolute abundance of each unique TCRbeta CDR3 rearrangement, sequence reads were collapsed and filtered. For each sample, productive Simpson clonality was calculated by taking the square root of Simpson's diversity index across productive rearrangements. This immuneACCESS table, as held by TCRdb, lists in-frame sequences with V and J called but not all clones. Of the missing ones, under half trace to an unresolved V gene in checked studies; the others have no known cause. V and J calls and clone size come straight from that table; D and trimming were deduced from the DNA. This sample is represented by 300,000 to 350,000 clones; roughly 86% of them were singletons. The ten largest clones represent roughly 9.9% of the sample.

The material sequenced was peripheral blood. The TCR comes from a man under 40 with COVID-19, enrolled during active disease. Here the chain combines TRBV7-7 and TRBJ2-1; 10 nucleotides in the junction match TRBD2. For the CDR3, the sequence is CASSLLAGAEQFF. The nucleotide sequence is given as TGTGCCAGCAGCTTACTAGCGGGAGCTGAGCAGTTCTTC.